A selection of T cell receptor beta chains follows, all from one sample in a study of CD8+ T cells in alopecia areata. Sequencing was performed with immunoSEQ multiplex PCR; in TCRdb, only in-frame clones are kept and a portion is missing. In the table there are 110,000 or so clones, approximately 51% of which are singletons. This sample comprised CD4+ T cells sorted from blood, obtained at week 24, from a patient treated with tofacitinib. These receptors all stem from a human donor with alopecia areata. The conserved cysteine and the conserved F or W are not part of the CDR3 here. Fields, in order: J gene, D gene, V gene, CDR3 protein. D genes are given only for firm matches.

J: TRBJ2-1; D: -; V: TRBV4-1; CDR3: ASSQEVYTEQF
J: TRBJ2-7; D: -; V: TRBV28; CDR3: ASSFALASYEQY
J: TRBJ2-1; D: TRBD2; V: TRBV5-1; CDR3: ASSLGLGGLASNEQF
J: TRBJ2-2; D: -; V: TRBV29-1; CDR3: SAGTRNTGELF
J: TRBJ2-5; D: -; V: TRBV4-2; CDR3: ASSLHQGETQY
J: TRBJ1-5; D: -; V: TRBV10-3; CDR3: ATRRESNQPQH
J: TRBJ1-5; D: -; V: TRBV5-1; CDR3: ASSFDVDQPQH
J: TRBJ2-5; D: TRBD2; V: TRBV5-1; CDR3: ASSLDLAGGLIQETQY
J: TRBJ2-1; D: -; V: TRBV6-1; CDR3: ASKGLGKNEQF
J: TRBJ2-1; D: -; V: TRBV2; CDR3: ASSERVFQF
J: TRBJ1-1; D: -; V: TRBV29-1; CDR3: SGVRTVYAEAF
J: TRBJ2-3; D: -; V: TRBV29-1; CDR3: SVELQPTDTQY
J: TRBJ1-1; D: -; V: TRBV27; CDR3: ASSQIRGNTEAF
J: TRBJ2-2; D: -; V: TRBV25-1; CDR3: ASSVNSNTGELF
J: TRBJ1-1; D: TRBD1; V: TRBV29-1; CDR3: SVETGGSTGAF
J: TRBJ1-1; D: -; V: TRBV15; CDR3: ATSRDSVTSTGNTEAF
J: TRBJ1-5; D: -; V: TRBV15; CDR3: ATSRDPSQPQH
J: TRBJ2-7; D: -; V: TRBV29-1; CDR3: SVREAYEQY
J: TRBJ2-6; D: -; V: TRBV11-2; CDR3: ASSLRAGPGANVLT
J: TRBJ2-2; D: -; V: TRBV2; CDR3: ASSEWTTNTGELF
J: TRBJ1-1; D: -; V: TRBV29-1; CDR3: SASSTGWTEAF
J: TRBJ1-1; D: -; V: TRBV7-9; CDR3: ASSLRSAEAF
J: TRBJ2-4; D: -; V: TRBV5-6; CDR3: ASSQPGQGAGVIQY
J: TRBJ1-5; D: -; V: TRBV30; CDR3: AWSVNRLEH
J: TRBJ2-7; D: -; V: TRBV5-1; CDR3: ASSLGSTYEQY
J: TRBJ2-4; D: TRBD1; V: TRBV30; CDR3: AWNTGGQNIQY
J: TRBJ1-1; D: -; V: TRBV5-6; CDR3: ASSWGTREAF
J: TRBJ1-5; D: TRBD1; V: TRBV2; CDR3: ASSKTGENQPQH
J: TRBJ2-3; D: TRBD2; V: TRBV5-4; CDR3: ASSSASGTSTDTQY
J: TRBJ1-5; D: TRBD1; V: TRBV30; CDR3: ACQGQGGSQPQH
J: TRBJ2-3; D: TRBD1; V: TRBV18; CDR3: ASSPGQGRDTQY
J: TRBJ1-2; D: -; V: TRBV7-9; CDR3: ASSFGQPLGYT
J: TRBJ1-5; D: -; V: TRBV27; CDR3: ASRRTYSNQPQH
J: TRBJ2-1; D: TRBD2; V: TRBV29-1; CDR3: RAGGSYNEQF
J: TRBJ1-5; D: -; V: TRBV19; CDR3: ASSMQTPGRNQPQH
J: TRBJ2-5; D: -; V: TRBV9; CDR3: ASSVDFQETQY
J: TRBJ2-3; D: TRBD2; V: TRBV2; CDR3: ASSEASGTDTQY
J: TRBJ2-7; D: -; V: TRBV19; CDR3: ASSMDSSGSAYEQY
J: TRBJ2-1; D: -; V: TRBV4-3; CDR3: ASSPVRNREANEQF
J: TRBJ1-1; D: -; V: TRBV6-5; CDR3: ASLGRAPNTEAF
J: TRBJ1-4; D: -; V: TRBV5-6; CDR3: ASSLVGAGNEKLF
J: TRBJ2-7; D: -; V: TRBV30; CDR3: AWSFRGYEQY
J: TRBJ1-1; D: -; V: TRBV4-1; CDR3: ASSQERASLFEAF
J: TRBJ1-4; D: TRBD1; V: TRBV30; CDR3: AWSGTGGDFEKLF
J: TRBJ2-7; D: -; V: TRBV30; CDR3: AWSVSGIEQY